The present TCR beta chain was sequenced within a study of blood T cell repertoires in COVID-19. Looking at the study overall: Two consecutive negative NP/OP PCR tests, clearance, or resolved symptoms defined Cohort 3 recovery. Sample material is recorded as cDNA or gDNA derived from T cells, B-cell-depleted T cells, or PBMCs.

Sequencing was performed with immunoSEQ multiplex PCR; in TCRdb, only in-frame clones are kept and a portion is missing. The data show some 180,000 clones, 65% to 80% seen once. This clone has only a few counts. The CDR3 contains 14 residues. Per germline, CDR1 SGHAT and CDR2 FQNNGV. The ends lost 4 bases at V and 10 bases at J; junction bases unmatched: 6. Participant reports of clinical history set cohort assignment. The receptor was isolated from a woman aged 70-85 years in a cohort exposed to, infected with or recovered from COVID-19 (not recorded which). The chain has TRBV11-2 and TRBJ1-6; 8 nucleotides agree with TRBD1. The source material was PBMCs or T cells enriched from blood (not recorded which). CDR3 amino acids: CASSSGGGGSPLHF. CDR3 DNA sequence: TGTGCCAGCAGCTCAGGGGGCGGAGGATCACCCCTCCACTTT.